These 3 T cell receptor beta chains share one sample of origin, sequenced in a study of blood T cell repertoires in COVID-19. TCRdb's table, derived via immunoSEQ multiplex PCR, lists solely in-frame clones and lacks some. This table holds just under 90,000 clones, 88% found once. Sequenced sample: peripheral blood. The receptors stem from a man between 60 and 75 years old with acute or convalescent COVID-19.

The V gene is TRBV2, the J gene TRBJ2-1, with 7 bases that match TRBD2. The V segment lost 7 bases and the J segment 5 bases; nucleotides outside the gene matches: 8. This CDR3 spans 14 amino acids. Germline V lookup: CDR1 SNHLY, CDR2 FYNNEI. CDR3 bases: TGTGCCAGCATCCTTCGGGAGGCCCACAATGAGCAGTTCTTC. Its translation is CASILREAHNEQFF.

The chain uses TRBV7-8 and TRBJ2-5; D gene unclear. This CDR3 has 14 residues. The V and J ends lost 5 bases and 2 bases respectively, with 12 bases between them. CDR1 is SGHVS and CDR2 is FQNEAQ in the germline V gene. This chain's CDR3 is CASSPLAVQETQYF. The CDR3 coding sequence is TGTGCCAGCAGCCCCTTAGCAGTACAAGAGACCCAGTACTTC. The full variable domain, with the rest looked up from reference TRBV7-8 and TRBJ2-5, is GAGVSQSPRYKVAKRGQDVALRCDPISGHVSLFWYQQALGQGPEFLTYFQNEAQLDKSGLPSDRFFAERPEGSVSTLKIQRTQQEDSAVYLCASSPLAVQETQYFGPGTRLLVL.

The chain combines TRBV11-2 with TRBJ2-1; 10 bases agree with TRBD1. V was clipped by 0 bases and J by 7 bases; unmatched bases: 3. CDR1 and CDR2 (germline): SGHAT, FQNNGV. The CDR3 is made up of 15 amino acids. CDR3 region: CASSLERTGGNEQFF. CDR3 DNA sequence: TGTGCCAGCAGCTTAGAAAGGACAGGGGGGAATGAGCAGTTCTTC.